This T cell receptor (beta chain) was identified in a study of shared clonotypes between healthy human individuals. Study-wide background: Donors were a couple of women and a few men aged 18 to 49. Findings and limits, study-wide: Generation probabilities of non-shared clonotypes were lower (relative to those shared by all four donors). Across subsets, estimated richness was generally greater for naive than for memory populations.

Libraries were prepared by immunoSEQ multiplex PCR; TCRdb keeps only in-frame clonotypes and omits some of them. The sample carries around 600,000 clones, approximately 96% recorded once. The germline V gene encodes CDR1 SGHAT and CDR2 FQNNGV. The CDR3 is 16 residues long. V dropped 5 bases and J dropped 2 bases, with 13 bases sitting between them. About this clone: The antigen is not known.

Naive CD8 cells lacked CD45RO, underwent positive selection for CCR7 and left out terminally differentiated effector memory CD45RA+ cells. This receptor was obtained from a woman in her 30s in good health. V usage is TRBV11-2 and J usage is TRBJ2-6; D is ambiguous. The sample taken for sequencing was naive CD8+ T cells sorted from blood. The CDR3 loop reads CASSKRHRAGANVLTF. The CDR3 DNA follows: TGTGCCAGCAGCAAACGACACCGGGCTGGGGCCAACGTCCTGACTTTC. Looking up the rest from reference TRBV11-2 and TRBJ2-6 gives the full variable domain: EAGVAQSPRYKIIEKRQSVAFWCNPISGHATLYWYQQILGQGPKLLIQFQNNGVVDDSQLPKDRFSAERLKGVDSTLKIQPAKLEDSAVYLCASSKRHRAGANVLTFGAGSRLTVL.